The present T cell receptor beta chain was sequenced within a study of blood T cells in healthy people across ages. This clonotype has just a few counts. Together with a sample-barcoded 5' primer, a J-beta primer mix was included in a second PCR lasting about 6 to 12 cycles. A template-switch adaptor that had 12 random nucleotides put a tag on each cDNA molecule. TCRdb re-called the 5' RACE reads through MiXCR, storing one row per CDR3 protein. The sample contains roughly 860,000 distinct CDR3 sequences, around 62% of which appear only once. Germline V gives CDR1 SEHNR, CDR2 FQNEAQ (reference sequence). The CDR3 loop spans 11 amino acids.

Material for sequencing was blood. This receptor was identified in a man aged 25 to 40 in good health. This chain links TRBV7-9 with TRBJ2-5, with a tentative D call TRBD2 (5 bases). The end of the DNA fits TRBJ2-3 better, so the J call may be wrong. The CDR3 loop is CASSLRGAQYF. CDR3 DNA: TGTGCCAGCAGCTTACGGGGTGCTCAGTATTTT.